The rows below give T cell receptor beta chains drawn from one sample of a study of blood T cell repertoires in COVID-19. The table came from immunoSEQ multiplex PCR; TCRdb's copy has only in-frame clones and leaves some out. The table includes 100,000 or so clones, about 90% detected once. The sequenced sample was peripheral blood. The receptors stem from a man aged 45-60 years with acute or convalescent COVID-19. Each CDR3 is given with its conserved first and last residue. Fields, in order: D gene, clone size, V gene, J gene, CDR3 DNA, CDR3 protein. D genes are given only for firm matches. Clone size is given for some rows only: seen once, a few or many times, or a class if the clone is expanded.

>NA|NA|TRBV7-8|TRBJ1-3
TGTGCCAGCAGCCCGCAGACAGTCCGTGGAAACACCATATATTTT
CASSPQTVRGNTIYF
>NA|NA|TRBV2|TRBJ1-2
TGTGCCAGCAGTGGGGGGCTAGGAGCTAACTATGGCTACACCTTC
CASSGGLGANYGYTF
>TRBD1|NA|TRBV6-5|TRBJ1-1
TGTGCCAGCAGTCGCGACAGGGGGCGGGTTGAAGCTTTCTTT
CASSRDRGRVEAFF
>TRBD1|NA|TRBV3-1/TRBV3-2|TRBJ1-1
TGTGCCAGCAGCCAAGAACAGGGGCGCTTACACACTGAAGCTTTCTTT
CASSQEQGRLHTEAFF
>NA|NA|TRBV30|TRBJ2-2
TGTGCCTGGAGTGTACTACGTACCGGGGAGCTGTTTTTT
CAWSVLRTGELFF
>TRBD1|NA|TRBV4-2|TRBJ1-3
TGTGCCAGCAGCCGGGACAGGGGTGGAAACACCATATATTTT
CASSRDRGGNTIYF
>NA|NA|TRBV4-1|TRBJ1-1
TGCGCCAGCAGCCAGGAACACAGAAACACTGAAGCTTTCTTT
CASSQEHRNTEAFF
>TRBD2|once|TRBV7-3|TRBJ2-2
TGTGCCAGCAGCTTAGTGCCCCAACTATCGGGGGGATCGGCCACCGGGGAGCTGTTTTTT
CASSLVPQLSGGSATGELFF
>TRBD1|NA|TRBV19|TRBJ1-5
TGTGCCAGTAGTATAGGGAGGGGGACAGGGGTTCAGCCCCAGCATTTT
CASSIGRGTGVQPQHF
>NA|once|TRBV19|TRBJ2-1
TGTGCCAGTAGCTGGAGCTCCTACAATGAGCAGTTCTTC
CASSWSSYNEQFF
>TRBD1|once|TRBV6-6|TRBJ1-2
TGTGCCAGCAGTCCCACGGACAGGCAAGACTACACCTTC
CASSPTDRQDYTF
>TRBD1|NA|TRBV12-5|TRBJ2-7
TGTGCTAGTGGTTTGGAGGGGGCCGCCTACGAGCAGTACTTC
CASGLEGAAYEQYF
>NA|NA|TRBV15|TRBJ1-4
TGTGCCACGACTCACCCCACTAATGAAAAACTGTTTTTT
CATTHPTNEKLFF
>TRBD1|once|TRBV6-5|TRBJ1-2
TGTGCCAGCAGCCGGACAGGGGATAAAGGCTACACCTTC
CASSRTGDKGYTF
>NA|NA|TRBV5-1|TRBJ2-2
TGCGCCAGCAGCTTGAGCTTGACGGGATGGGCCGGGGAGCTGTTTTTT
CASSLSLTGWAGELFF
>TRBD1|NA|TRBV5-1|TRBJ1-1
TGCGCCAGCAGCTTAGGACAGGGAAACATGAACACTGAAGCTTTCTTT
CASSLGQGNMNTEAFF
>NA|NA|TRBV18|TRBJ2-7
TGTGCCAGCTCACCACTCCAAACCTACGAGCAGTACTTC
CASSPLQTYEQYF
>NA|NA|TRBV14|TRBJ1-2
TGTGCCAGCAGCCAAGCCCCCCTGAGTGTTGGCTACACCTTC
CASSQAPLSVGYTF
>TRBD1|NA|TRBV7-6|TRBJ1-3
TGTGCCAGCAGCCCGGACAGGGTCGGGAACACCATATATTTT
CASSPDRVGNTIYF
>NA|NA|TRBV4-1|TRBJ1-3
TGCGCCAGCAGCCAAGATCTGGGGGGTGGAAACACCATATATTTT
CASSQDLGGGNTIYF
>NA|NA|TRBV5-4|TRBJ1-2
TGTGCCAGCAGCTTGGACAGGGCTAACTATGGCTACACCTTC
CASSLDRANYGYTF
>NA|NA|TRBV28|TRBJ2-7
TGTGCCAGCACCCCCTCCGACAGGTTCTACGAGCAGTACTTC
CASTPSDRFYEQYF
>NA|NA|TRBV11-2|TRBJ1-3
TGTGCCAGCAGCTTGCTACAGGGACAATACTCTGGAAACACCATATATTTT
CASSLLQGQYSGNTIYF
>TRBD1|NA|TRBV10-2|TRBJ2-7
TGCGCCAGCGGGGGAGGGACAGGGCGCGAGGAGCAGTACTTC
CASGGGTGREEQYF
>NA|few|TRBV7-8|TRBJ1-4
TGTGCCAGCAGCCATAATTCTGCTAATGAAAAACTGTTTTTT
CASSHNSANEKLFF
>NA|NA|TRBV7-3|TRBJ2-2
TGTGCCAGCAGCTTGGCAGGGGGGACCGGGGAGCTGTTTTTT
CASSLAGGTGELFF
>NA|NA|TRBV7-9|TRBJ2-1
TGTGCCAGCAGCGTCGGGTCTGCGAGCGATGACAATGAGCAGTTCTTC
CASSVGSASDDNEQFF
>TRBD1|NA|TRBV2|TRBJ1-1
TGTGCCAGCAGTTTTACAGGGGGACAGAACACTGAAGCTTTCTTT
CASSFTGGQNTEAFF
>NA|NA|TRBV27|TRBJ2-1
TGTGCCAGCTGCTTTACGGTGAGTCGGTTCTTC
CASCFTVSRFF
>TRBD1|NA|TRBV19|TRBJ1-5
TGTGCCAGTAGTCAGGGACAGTTAAACAATCAGCCCCAGCATTTT
CASSQGQLNNQPQHF
>TRBD1|NA|TRBV7-2|TRBJ1-4
TGTGCCAGCAGCCAAGACAGGGGTACTGAAAAACTGTTTTTT
CASSQDRGTEKLFF
>NA|NA|TRBV19|TRBJ1-3
TGTGCCAGTATCGCGGGATCTGGAAACACCATATATTTT
CASIAGSGNTIYF
>NA|NA|TRBV7-2|TRBJ1-6
TGTGCCAGCAGCCTACCGGGGAGGGTCGGTTCACCCCTCCACTTT
CASSLPGRVGSPLHF
>TRBD1|NA|TRBV3-1/TRBV3-2|TRBJ2-3
TGTGCCAGCAGCCAGAGACAGGGTATAACAGATACGCAGTATTTT
CASSQRQGITDTQYF
>NA|NA|TRBV5-1|TRBJ1-5
TGCGCCAGCAGCCCGACGACAGATCAGCCCCAGCATTTT
CASSPTTDQPQHF
>NA|NA|TRBV6-5|TRBJ1-1
TGTGCCAGCAACAGGGCGTTGGCGGCTTTCTTT
CASNRALAAFF
>TRBD1|NA|TRBV18|TRBJ2-3
TGTGCCAGCTCACCGGGACAGGGGGCGCAAGATACGCAGTATTTT
CASSPGQGAQDTQYF
>TRBD2|NA|TRBV7-2|TRBJ2-5
TGTGCCAGCAGCAAAGGGACTAGCGGGGTAGAGACCCAGTACTTC
CASSKGTSGVETQYF
>NA|NA|TRBV7-9|TRBJ2-1
TGTGCCAGCAGCTCAACTGACAGATCTCAGTACAATGAGCAGTTCTTC
CASSSTDRSQYNEQFF
>NA|NA|TRBV28|TRBJ1-5
TGTGCCAGCACCCGGAGCAATCAGCCCCAGCATTTT
CASTRSNQPQHF
>NA|NA|TRBV23-1|TRBJ2-1
TGCGCCAGCAGTCAATTGCCCAGTACCAATCAGCAGTTCTTC
CASSQLPSTNQQFF
>NA|medium-sized|TRBV6-1|TRBJ2-7
TGTGCCAGCAGTGAACGAGGAGTAAGCACAGGGGAGCAGTACTTC
CASSERGVSTGEQYF
>NA|NA|TRBV13|TRBJ1-1
TGTGCCAGCACCCGGGGGGGGGCCAACACTGAAGCTTTCTTT
CASTRGGANTEAFF
>TRBD1|NA|TRBV6-4|TRBJ1-5
TGTGCCAGCAGTGACCCGACAGGGGGTAGGAATCAGCCCCAGCATTTT
CASSDPTGGRNQPQHF
>NA|NA|TRBV6-2/TRBV6-3|TRBJ2-3
TGTGCCAGCAGTTACTCGGGCCAGGGTAGGACAGATACGCAGTATTTT
CASSYSGQGRTDTQYF
>NA|NA|TRBV2|TRBJ2-2
TGTGCCAGCATCAGGAACACCGGGGAGCTGTTTTTT
CASIRNTGELFF